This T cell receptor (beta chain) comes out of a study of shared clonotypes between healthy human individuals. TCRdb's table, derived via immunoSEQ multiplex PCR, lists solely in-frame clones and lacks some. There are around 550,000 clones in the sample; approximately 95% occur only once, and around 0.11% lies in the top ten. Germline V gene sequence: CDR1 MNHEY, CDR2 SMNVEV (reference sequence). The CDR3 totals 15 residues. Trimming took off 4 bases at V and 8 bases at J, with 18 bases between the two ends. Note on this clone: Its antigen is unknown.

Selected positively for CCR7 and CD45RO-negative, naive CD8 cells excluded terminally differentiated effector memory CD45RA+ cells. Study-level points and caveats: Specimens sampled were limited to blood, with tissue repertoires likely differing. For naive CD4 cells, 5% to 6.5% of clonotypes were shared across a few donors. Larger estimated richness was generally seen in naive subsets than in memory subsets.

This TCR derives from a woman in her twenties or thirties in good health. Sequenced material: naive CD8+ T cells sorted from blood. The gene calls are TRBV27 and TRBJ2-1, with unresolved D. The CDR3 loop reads CASSSLAPVVDEQFF. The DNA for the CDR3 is TGTGCCAGCAGTTCCCTTGCCCCTGTCGTCGATGAGCAGTTCTTC.